Each of the 21 T cell receptor beta chains below was sequenced from the same sample in a study of cytomegalovirus exposure and HLA in healthy donors. Vbeta (60) and Jbeta (13) primers were used in the PCR. Profiling relied on immunoSEQ multiplex PCR, and the TCRdb table lists in-frame clones only, not all of them. The repertoire holds approximately 120,000 clones, with 60% to 75% as singletons. Sequencing was done on a sample of PBMCs. The receptors derive from a woman in her 50s in good health and CMV-seropositive.

V and J are TRBV29-1 and TRBJ2-2, with 9 bases matching TRBD1. The CDR3 runs to 19 residues. Germline-derived CDR1 and CDR2 are SQVTM and ANQGSEA. V lost 4 bases to trimming and J lost 1 base; unmatched junction nucleotides: 16. Here the CDR3 DNA reads TGCAGCGTTGTATCCTCCGGGACAGGGAATACTAAGAACACCGGGGAGCTGTTTTTT. Protein: CSVVSSGTGNTKNTGELFF.

CDR3 in amino acids: CASSLGPSGGGETQYF. The CDR3 coding sequence is TGCGCCAGCAGCCTGGGCCCTAGCGGGGGGGGAGAGACCCAGTACTTC. V is TRBV5-1 and J is TRBJ2-5, with 12 bases lining up with TRBD2. V dropped 4 bases and J dropped 4; count of bases not matched to a gene: 8. This CDR3 comprises 16 residues. Per germline, CDR1 SGHRS and CDR2 YFSETQ.

The chain has TRBV5-1 and TRBJ2-7, with 7 bases identical to TRBD1. Trimming removed 4 bases from V and 3 bases from J; junction bases left unmatched: 13. This CDR3 comprises 16 residues. Per germline, CDR1 SGHRS and CDR2 YFSETQ. The CDR3 sequence: CASSVATGQIIYEQYF. In nucleotides, the CDR3 is TGCGCCAGCAGCGTTGCGACGGGACAGATAATCTACGAGCAGTACTTC.

V gene TRBV27 combines with J gene TRBJ2-5, with D tentatively TRBD2 (5 bases). The V and J ends lost 3 bases and 4 bases respectively, with 15 bases between them. Germline loops: CDR1 MNHEY, CDR2 SMNVEV (reference sequence). The CDR3 totals 15 residues. The CDR3 reads CASSLGTGILETQYF. The CDR3, as DNA: TGTGCCAGCAGTTTGGGTACGGGGATCTTAGAGACCCAGTACTTC.

This sequence joins TRBV6-5 and TRBJ2-3; 9 bases are a match to TRBD1. The germline gives CDR1 MNHEY, CDR2 SVGAGI. V gave up 7 bases and J gave up 5 bases; unmatched junction bases: 7. The CDR3 is 14 amino acids. In DNA, the CDR3 is TGTGCCAGCACTGGGACAGGGATAGGAGATACGCAGTATTTT. This gives the protein CASTGTGIGDTQYF.

V and J are TRBV29-1 and TRBJ2-7, with D maybe TRBD1 (6 bases). There are 12 residues in the CDR3. Germline V CDR1 and CDR2: SQVTM, ANQGSEA. With 6 bases removed from V and 4 bases from J, the gap between germline ends came to 13 bases. The CDR3 DNA follows: TGCAGCGTACGGACAGTAGGGTACGAGCAGTACTTC. Residues: CSVRTVGYEQYF.

The V call is TRBV9, the J call TRBJ1-3; D is ambiguous. This CDR3 has 13 residues. V was shortened by 3 bases and J by 0 bases, with 4 bases between the two germline ends. Per germline, CDR1 SGDLS and CDR2 YYNGEE. The CDR3 sequence is CASSGSSGNTIYF. CDR3 sequence (DNA): TGTGCCAGCAGCGGGAGCTCTGGAAACACCATATATTTT.

This chain links TRBV9 with TRBJ2-3, with TRBD2 matching over 12 bases. This CDR3 contains 16 residues. Germline loops: CDR1 SGDLS, CDR2 YYNGEE. J gave up 6 bases and V 3 bases, and 8 bases lay outside the gene matches. The CDR3 DNA reads TGTGCCAGCAGCGACCCTAGCGGGGGGGCCCCCGATACGCAGTATTTT. Translating it yields CASSDPSGGAPDTQYF.

Written as DNA, the CDR3 is TGTGCCAGCAGCTGGGAGGGGCGGGGCGACACTGACGAGCAGTACTTC. Translated, it gives CASSWEGRGDTDEQYF. The chain couples TRBV7-9 to TRBJ2-7; 7 bases are a match to TRBD2. Trimming cost V 4 bases and J 5 bases; bases outside gene matches: 14. This CDR3 is 16 amino acids long. Germline CDR1 SEHNR, CDR2 FQNEAQ (reference sequence).

V usage is TRBV27 and J usage is TRBJ2-5, with TRBD1 matching 8 bases. The CDR3 spans 17 residues. V shed 6 bases, J shed 1 base, and the junction held 13 bases outside the gene matches. CDR1 is MNHEY and CDR2 is SMNVEV in the germline V gene (reference sequence). The CDR3 nucleotides read TGTGCCAGCAGAAAGCATCACCCAGGGGGCCCCCAAGAGACCCAGTACTTC. Its translation is CASRKHHPGGPQETQYF.

J is TRBJ2-1 and V is TRBV7-3; D is unresolved. Trimming took 4 bases from V and 2 from J, leaving 12 bases between them. CDR3 length: 15 residues. Germline V lookup: CDR1 SGHTA, CDR2 FQGTGA. In DNA form, the CDR3 reads TGTGCCAGCAGCTCCCACCCCACTACCTACAATGAGCAGTTCTTC. Translation gives CASSSHPTTYNEQFF.

The gene calls are TRBV28 and TRBJ2-1; TRBD1 agrees at 11 bases. Germline CDR1 is MDHEN and CDR2 is SYDVKM. The CDR3 spans 14 residues. Losses at the gene ends were 5 bases for V and 9 bases for J; bases not matched to a gene: 6. This CDR3 is CASSSADRGLEQFF. The CDR3 DNA reads TGTGCCAGCAGTAGTGCGGACAGGGGGCTTGAGCAGTTCTTC.

The chain is built from TRBV9 and TRBJ2-3; 8 bases are shared with TRBD2. Trimming took 5 bases from V and 1 from J; bases not matched to a gene: 9. The CDR3 consists of 16 residues. CDR1 is SGDLS and CDR2 is YYNGEE in the germline V gene. The chain's CDR3 is CASSADGTRGTDTQYF. DNA for the CDR3: TGTGCCAGCAGTGCCGATGGGACTAGGGGCACAGATACGCAGTATTTT.

This clone came up once. The rearrangement joins TRBV6-5 to TRBJ2-4; TRBD1 aligns across 7 bases. Trimming at V came to 6 bases and at J to 4 bases, leaving 9 bases not matched to a gene. The germline CDR1 and CDR2 sequences are MNHEY and SVGAGI. The CDR3 is made up of 15 amino acids. The CDR3 DNA is TGTGCCAGCAGATCTGGACAGGCTTTAAAAAACATTCAGTACTTC. Translated: CASRSGQALKNIQYF.

The table lists this clone with a few counts. V gene TRBV5-1 combines with J gene TRBJ1-3; 7 bases fit TRBD1. V lost 7 bases, J lost 0 bases, and 4 bases stayed unmatched. Germline loops: CDR1 SGHRS, CDR2 YFSETQ. This CDR3 spans 14 amino acids. Written as DNA, the CDR3 is TGCGCCAGCTCACAGGGGAGCTCTGGAAACACCATATATTTT. It is translated as CASSQGSSGNTIYF.

The rearrangement uses TRBV5-1 and TRBJ2-1; TRBD1 aligns across 8 bases. The V gene's germline CDR1 is SGHRS and CDR2 YFSETQ. CDR3 size: 16 residues. With V trimmed by 10 bases and J by 2 bases, 14 bases remained unmatched. The DNA of the CDR3 is TGCGCCTCCGTCCCGACAGGGGCCGTGGCCTACAATGAGCAGTTCTTC. This gives the protein CASVPTGAVAYNEQFF.

The chain joins TRBV7-2 to TRBJ2-2; 7 nucleotides agree with TRBD1. Losses at the gene ends were 0 bases for V and 4 bases for J; bases not matched to a gene: 5. CDR3 length equals 16 residues. Germline-derived CDR1 and CDR2 are SGHTA and FQGNSA. CDR3: CASSLASGTATGELFF. In DNA, the CDR3 is TGTGCCAGCAGCTTAGCGTCCGGGACAGCCACCGGGGAGCTGTTTTTT.

The rearrangement links TRBV6-1 to TRBJ1-6, with no clear D. The CDR3 runs to 13 residues. Trimming shortened V by 4 bases and J by 11 bases, and 12 bases separated the two germline ends. Germline V gene lookup returns CDR1 MNHNS and CDR2 SASEGT. This CDR3 reads CASSAGIGAPLHF. In DNA, the CDR3 is TGTGCCAGCAGTGCCGGGATCGGTGCACCCCTCCACTTT.

The V gene is TRBV9, the J gene TRBJ2-7; 10 bases are shared with TRBD1. The CDR3 consists of 15 residues. Germline-derived CDR1 and CDR2 are SGDLS and YYNGEE. The J segment lost 4 bases and the V segment lost 0 bases, leaving 4 bases of the junction unmatched. CDR3 in amino acids: CASSVAGQGWYEQYF. In DNA form, the CDR3 reads TGTGCCAGCAGCGTAGCGGGACAGGGGTGGTACGAGCAGTACTTC.

The J gene is TRBJ2-7, the V gene TRBV20-1; a possible D gene is TRBD2 (6 bases). This CDR3 contains 11 residues. V lost 4 bases and J 6 bases, leaving 10 bases between the germline ends. Germline V CDR1 and CDR2: DFQATT, SNEGSKA (reference sequence). For the CDR3, the DNA is TGCAGTGCTACCCGGGGGAGCGAGCAGTACTTC. It codes for CSATRGSEQYF.

The chain recombines TRBV18 with TRBJ1-2; 9 positions agree with TRBD1. This CDR3 spans 18 amino acids. The V and J ends lost 3 bases and 3 bases, in that order; junction bases with no gene match: 14. Germline assignment: CDR1 KGHSH and CDR2 LQKENI. The CDR3: CASSPVVPGQGVDYGYTF. For the CDR3, the DNA is TGTGCCAGCTCACCTGTAGTCCCGGGACAGGGTGTTGACTATGGCTACACCTTC.